The present T cell receptor (beta chain) was sequenced within a study of blood T cell repertoires in COVID-19. Background on the study: COVID-19 samples, acute and convalescent, were from the United States, Italy and Spain. Sources were T cells, B-cell-depleted T cells, or PBMCs; the material itself was cDNA or gDNA.

How the authors handled the data: Amplification with reference gene primers provided the estimates of nucleated cell counts. The method was immunoSEQ multiplex PCR; TCRdb's version includes in-frame clones alone and lacks a portion of them. V, J and clone size were drawn from that table, and D and trimming were deduced from the DNA. Found here are 81,000 or so clones, 86% of them singletons; the top ten hold around 7.8%. V lost 6 bases and J 6 bases, leaving 15 bases between the germline ends. CDR1 MNHEY and CDR2 SVGEGT come from the germline V gene. The CDR3 spans 14 residues. This chain connects TRBV6-2 or TRBV6-3 to TRBJ2-1; D gene uncertain. Sequences were obtained from peripheral blood. The source is a man between 50 and 59 years old with active COVID-19. CDR3 sequence reads: CASSSRSQFNEQFF. In DNA, the CDR3 is TGTGCCAGCAGCTCCCGATCACAATTCAATGAGCAGTTCTTC.